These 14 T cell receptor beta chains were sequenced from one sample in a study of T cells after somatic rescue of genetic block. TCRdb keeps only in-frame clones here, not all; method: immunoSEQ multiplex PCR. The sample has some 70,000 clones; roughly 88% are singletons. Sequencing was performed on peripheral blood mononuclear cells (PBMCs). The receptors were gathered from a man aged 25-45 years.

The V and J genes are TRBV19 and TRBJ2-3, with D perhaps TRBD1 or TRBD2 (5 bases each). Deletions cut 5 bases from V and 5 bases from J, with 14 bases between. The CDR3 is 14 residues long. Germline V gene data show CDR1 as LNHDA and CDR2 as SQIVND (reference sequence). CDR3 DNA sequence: TGTGCCAGTAGTCTCCAGGGAGTTTTAGATACGCAGTATTTT. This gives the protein CASSLQGVLDTQYF.

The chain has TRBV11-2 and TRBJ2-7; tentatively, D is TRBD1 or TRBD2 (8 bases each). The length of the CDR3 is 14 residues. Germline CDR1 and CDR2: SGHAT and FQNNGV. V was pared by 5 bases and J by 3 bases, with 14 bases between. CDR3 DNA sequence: TGTGCCAGCAGCGACAGGGGACTAGTCTACGAGCAGTACTTC. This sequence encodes CASSDRGLVYEQYF.

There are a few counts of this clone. CDR3 nucleotides: TGTGCCAGCAGCACCGGGACCCACACCGGGGAGCTGTTTTTT. It codes for CASSTGTHTGELFF. This chain connects TRBV6-4 to TRBJ2-2; D is tentatively TRBD1 or TRBD2 (5 bases each). CDR3 size: 14 residues. Germline V gives CDR1 MRHNA, CDR2 SNTAGT. Trimming removed 6 bases at V and 3 bases at J, with 11 bases between.

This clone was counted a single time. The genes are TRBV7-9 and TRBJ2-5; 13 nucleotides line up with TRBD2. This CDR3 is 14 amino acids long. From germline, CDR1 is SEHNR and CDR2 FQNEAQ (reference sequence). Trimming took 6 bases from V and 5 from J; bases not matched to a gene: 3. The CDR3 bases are TGTGCCAGCAGGACTAGCGGGGGGTTGGAGACCCAGTACTTC. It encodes CASRTSGGLETQYF.

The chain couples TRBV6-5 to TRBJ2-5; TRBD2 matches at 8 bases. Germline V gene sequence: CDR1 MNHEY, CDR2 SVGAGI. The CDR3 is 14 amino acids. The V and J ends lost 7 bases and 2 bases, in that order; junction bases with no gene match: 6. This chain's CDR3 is CASIVAGRQETQYF. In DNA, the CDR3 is TGTGCCAGCATTGTAGCGGGGCGGCAAGAGACCCAGTACTTC.

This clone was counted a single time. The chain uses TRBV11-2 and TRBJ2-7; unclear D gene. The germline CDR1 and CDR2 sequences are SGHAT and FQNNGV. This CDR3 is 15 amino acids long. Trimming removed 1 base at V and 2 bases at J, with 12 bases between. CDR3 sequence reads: CASSLGGDGAYEQYF. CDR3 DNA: TGTGCCAGCAGCTTAGGAGGTGATGGGGCCTACGAGCAGTACTTC.

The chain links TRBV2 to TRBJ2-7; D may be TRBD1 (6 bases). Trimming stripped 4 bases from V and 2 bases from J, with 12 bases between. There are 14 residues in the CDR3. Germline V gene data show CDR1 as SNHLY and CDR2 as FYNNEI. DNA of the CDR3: TGTGCCAGCAGTGGACAGGTACCGACCTACGAGCAGTACTTC. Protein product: CASSGQVPTYEQYF.

CDR3 loop: CASSLWGDPPDGYTF. DNA of the CDR3: TGTGCCAGCAGCTTGTGGGGGGACCCTCCGGATGGCTACACCTTC. This chain links TRBV5-5 with TRBJ1-2; tentative D call: TRBD1 (5 bases). Looked up from germline, CDR1 is SGHKS and CDR2 is YYEKEE (reference sequence). There are 15 residues in the CDR3. Trimming shortened V by 1 base and J by 6 bases, and 16 bases separated the two germline ends.

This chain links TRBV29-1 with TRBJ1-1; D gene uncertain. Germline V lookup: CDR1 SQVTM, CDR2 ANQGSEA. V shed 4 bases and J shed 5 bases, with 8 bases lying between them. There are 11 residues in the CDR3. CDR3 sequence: CSVGRETEAFF. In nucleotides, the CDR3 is TGCAGCGTTGGTAGGGAGACTGAAGCTTTCTTT.

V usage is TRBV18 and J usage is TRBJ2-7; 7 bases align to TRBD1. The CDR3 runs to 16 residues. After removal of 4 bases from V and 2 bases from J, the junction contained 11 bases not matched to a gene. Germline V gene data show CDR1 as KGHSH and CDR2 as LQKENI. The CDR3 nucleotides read TGTGCCAGCTCACGCGACATCCGGGACAGAGCCTACGAGCAGTACTTC. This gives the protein CASSRDIRDRAYEQYF.

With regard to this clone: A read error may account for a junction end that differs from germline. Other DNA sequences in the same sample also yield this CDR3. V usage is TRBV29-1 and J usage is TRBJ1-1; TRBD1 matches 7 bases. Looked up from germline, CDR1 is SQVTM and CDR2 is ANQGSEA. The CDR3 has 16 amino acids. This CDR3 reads CSVVPGGPRGRTEAFF. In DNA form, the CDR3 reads TGTAGCGTTGTTCCAGGGGGTCCCCGGGGTCGGACTGAAGCTTTCTTT. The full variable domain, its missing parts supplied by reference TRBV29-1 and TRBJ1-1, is SAVISQKPSRDICQRGTSLTIQCQVDSQVTMMFWYRQQPGQSLTLIATANQGSEATYESGFVIDKFPISRPNLTFSTLTVSNMSPEDSSIYLCSVVPGGPRGRTEAFFGQGTRLTVV.

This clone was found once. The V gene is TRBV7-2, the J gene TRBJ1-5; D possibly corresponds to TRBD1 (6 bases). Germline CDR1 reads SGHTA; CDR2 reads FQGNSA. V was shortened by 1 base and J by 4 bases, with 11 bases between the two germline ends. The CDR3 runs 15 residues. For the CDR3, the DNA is TGTGCCAGCAGCTTAGATGGGGGGGCAAATCAGCCCCAGCATTTT. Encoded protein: CASSLDGGANQPQHF.

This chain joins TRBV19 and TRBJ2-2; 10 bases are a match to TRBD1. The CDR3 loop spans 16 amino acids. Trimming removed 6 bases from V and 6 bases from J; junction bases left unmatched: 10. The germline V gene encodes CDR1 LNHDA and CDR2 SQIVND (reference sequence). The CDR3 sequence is CASSQPGQGVAGELFF. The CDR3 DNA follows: TGTGCCAGTAGCCAACCCGGACAGGGGGTAGCCGGGGAGCTGTTTTTT.

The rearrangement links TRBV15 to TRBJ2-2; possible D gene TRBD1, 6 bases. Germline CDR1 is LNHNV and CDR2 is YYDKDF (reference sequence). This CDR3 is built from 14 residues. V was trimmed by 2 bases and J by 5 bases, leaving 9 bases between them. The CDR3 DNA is TGTGCCACCAGCAGAACAGGGCAGACCGGGGAGCTGTTTTTT. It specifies CATSRTGQTGELFF.